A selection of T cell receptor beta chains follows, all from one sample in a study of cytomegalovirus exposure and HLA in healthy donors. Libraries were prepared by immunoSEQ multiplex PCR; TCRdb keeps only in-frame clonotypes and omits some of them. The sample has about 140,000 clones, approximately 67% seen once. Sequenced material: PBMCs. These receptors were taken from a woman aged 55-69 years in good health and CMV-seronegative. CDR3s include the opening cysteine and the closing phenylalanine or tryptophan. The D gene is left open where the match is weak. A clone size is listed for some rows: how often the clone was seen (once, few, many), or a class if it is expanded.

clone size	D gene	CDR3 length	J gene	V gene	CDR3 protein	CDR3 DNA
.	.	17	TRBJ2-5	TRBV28	CASSLWSPGGAQETQYF	TGTGCCAGCAGTTTATGGTCGCCGGGCGGGGCTCAAGAGACCCAGTACTTC
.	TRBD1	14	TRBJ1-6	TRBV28	CASSPTGDNSPLHF	TGTGCCAGCAGTCCGACAGGGGATAATTCACCCCTCCACTTT
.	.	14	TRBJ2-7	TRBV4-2	CASSQEPTDYEQYF	TGTGCCAGCAGCCAAGAACCGACAGACTACGAGCAGTACTTC
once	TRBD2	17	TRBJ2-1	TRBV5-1	CASSFGLAGGPSNEQFF	TGCGCCAGCAGCTTCGGACTAGCGGGGGGGCCTTCAAATGAGCAGTTCTTC
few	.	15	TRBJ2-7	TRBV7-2	CASSLARSSSYEQYF	TGTGCCAGCAGCTTAGCGCGGTCTAGCTCCTACGAGCAGTACTTC
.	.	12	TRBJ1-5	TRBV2	CASRRGFQPQHF	TGTGCCAGCAGAAGGGGGTTTCAGCCCCAGCATTTT
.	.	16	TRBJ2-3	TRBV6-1	CASSEWQGSSTDTQYF	TGTGCCAGCAGTGAGTGGCAGGGAAGTAGCACAGATACGCAGTATTTT
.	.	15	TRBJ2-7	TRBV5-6	CASSWGGVGSYEQYF	TGTGCCAGCAGCTGGGGGGGCGTGGGGTCCTACGAGCAGTACTTC
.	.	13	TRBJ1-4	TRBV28	CASSSTRDEKLFF	TGTGCCAGCAGTTCGACTCGGGATGAAAAACTGTTTTTT
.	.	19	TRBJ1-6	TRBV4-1	CASSQATGQLSSYNSPLHF	TGCGCCAGCAGCCAAGCTACAGGGCAATTGAGCTCCTATAATTCACCCCTCCACTTT
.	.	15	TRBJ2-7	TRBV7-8	CASSLAPRQKYEQYF	TGTGCCAGCAGCTTAGCACCGAGACAGAAATACGAGCAGTACTTC